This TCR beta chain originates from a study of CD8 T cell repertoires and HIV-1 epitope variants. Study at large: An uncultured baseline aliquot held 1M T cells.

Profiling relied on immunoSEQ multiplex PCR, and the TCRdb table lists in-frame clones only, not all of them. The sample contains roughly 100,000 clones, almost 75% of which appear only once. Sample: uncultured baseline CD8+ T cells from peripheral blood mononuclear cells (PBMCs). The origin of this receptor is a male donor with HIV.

CDR3 DNA: TGTGCCAGCAGTGTATCCTACAATGAGCAGTTCTTC. As protein: CASSVSYNEQFF. The chain employs TRBV25-1 and TRBJ2-1; D call uncertain. This CDR3 has 12 residues. Germline assignment: CDR1 MGHDK and CDR2 SYGVNS. V lost 4 bases and J lost 1, with 2 bases in between.